This is a list of T cell receptor beta chains from one sample in a study of cytomegalovirus exposure and HLA in healthy donors. TCRdb's copy holds only in-frame clones and misses some; the assay was immunoSEQ multiplex PCR. The sample holds more than 75,000 clones, roughly three quarters seen once. Sequencing was carried out using PBMCs. These receptors were taken from a woman aged 40-49 years in good health and CMV-seronegative. The CDR3 runs from the conserved cysteine through the conserved F or W. D genes are given only for firm matches. The size of a clone is reported for some rows only, either as once, few or many, or as a class for expanded clones.

CASSPQGSGTDTQYF TGTGCCAGCTCGCCCCAGGGATCTGGCACAGATACGCAGTATTTT - - TRBJ2-3 TRBV18
CASSLWGDQPQNF TGTGCCAGCAGTTTATGGGGAGATCAGCCCCAGAATTTT - - TRBJ1-5 TRBV27
CAWRERVRSGAFF TGTGCCTGGAGAGAAAGGGTCAGGAGCGGAGCTTTCTTT - few TRBJ1-1 TRBV30
CASSIAMNTEAFF TGTGCCAGTAGTATCGCTATGAACACTGAAGCTTTCTTT - - TRBJ1-1 TRBV19
CASSQDWRQGNSPLHF TGTGCCAGCAGCCAAGATTGGCGACAGGGTAATTCACCCCTCCACTTT TRBD1 - TRBJ1-6 TRBV4-2
CASSASSGGAKSEQFF TGTGCCAGCAGTGCCTCTAGCGGGGGGGCTAAGAGTGAGCAGTTCTTC TRBD2 - TRBJ2-1 TRBV7-7
CASTGAGVTEAFF TGTGCCAGCACCGGGGCAGGGGTCACTGAAGCTTTCTTT - medium-sized TRBJ1-1 TRBV2
CASRIGGAEAEAFF TGTGCCAGCAGGATTGGGGGGGCTGAGGCTGAAGCTTTCTTT - - TRBJ1-1 TRBV5-4
CASRKTGFLDEQYF TGTGCCAGCAGGAAGACAGGGTTCCTCGACGAGCAGTACTTC TRBD1 - TRBJ2-7 TRBV5-6
CASSNLGGVLSQPQHF TGTGCCAGCAGCAACCTAGGGGGGGTGCTTTCTCAGCCCCAGCATTTT - - TRBJ1-5 TRBV5-6
CASSQGGTVNTEAFF TGTGCCAGCAGCCAGGGCGGGACAGTAAACACTGAAGCTTTCTTT TRBD1 - TRBJ1-1 TRBV14
CSATPGQRGGGGNEQFF TGCAGCGCAACTCCGGGTCAGCGGGGGGGCGGTGGCAATGAGCAGTTCTTC TRBD2 once TRBJ2-1 TRBV29-1
CASSPDRAGANVLTF TGTGCCAGCAGTCCTGACAGGGCTGGGGCCAACGTCCTGACTTTC TRBD1 - TRBJ2-6 TRBV2
CSALPRVDNEQFF TGCAGCGCTTTGCCCCGGGTGGACAATGAGCAGTTCTTC - once TRBJ2-1 TRBV29-1
CASSLDRGGGNQPQHF TGTGCCAGCAGCTTAGACAGGGGGGGAGGCAATCAGCCCCAGCATTTT TRBD1 - TRBJ1-5 TRBV7-9
CASSLSGSSYEQYF TGTGCCAGCAGCCTTAGCGGAAGCTCCTACGAGCAGTACTTC - few TRBJ2-7 TRBV7-3
CASSRGTEGNSPLHF TGCGCCAGCAGTCGAGGGACAGAAGGAAATTCACCCCTCCACTTT TRBD1 few TRBJ1-6 TRBV4-1
CASSETRVGYTF TGTGCCAGCAGTGAAACGAGGGTAGGCTACACCTTC - - TRBJ1-2 TRBV25-1
CASSVEDSGGASSYNEQFF TGTGCCAGCAGCGTAGAAGATTCCGGCGGGGCCAGCTCCTACAATGAGCAGTTCTTC - many TRBJ2-1 TRBV9
CASSAGTSGAETQYF TGTGCCAGCTCAGCCGGGACTAGCGGGGCGGAGACCCAGTACTTC TRBD2 - TRBJ2-5 TRBV18
CSVQGQGDNEQFF TGCAGCGTTCAGGGACAGGGGGACAATGAGCAGTTCTTC TRBD1 - TRBJ2-1 TRBV29-1
CASSQGLAGGGYEQYF TGTGCCAGCAGCCAGGGACTAGCGGGGGGCGGGTACGAGCAGTACTTC TRBD2 - TRBJ2-7 TRBV7-6
CASSIGEVLHF TGTGCCAGTAGTATCGGGGAGGTCCTCCACTTT - - TRBJ1-6 TRBV19
CASSQEGVSDTQYF TGCGCCAGCAGCCAAGAGGGAGTGTCAGATACGCAGTATTTT - - TRBJ2-3 TRBV4-3
CASRGLTGLTYEQYF TGTGCCAGTAGAGGGTTGACAGGATTGACCTACGAGCAGTACTTC - - TRBJ2-7 TRBV19
CASSHRAQLFSTEAFF TGCGCCAGCAGCCATAGAGCACAGCTGTTCTCCACTGAAGCTTTCTTT - few TRBJ1-1 TRBV4-1
CASGTGGFNSPLHF TGTGCCAGTGGGACAGGGGGCTTTAATTCACCCCTCCACTTT TRBD1 - TRBJ1-6 TRBV19
CASKGLAGWEETQYF TGTGCCAGCAAGGGGCTAGCGGGGTGGGAAGAGACCCAGTACTTC TRBD2 - TRBJ2-5 TRBV6-5
CASTWDRGSGNTIYF TGTGCCAGCACCTGGGACAGGGGTTCTGGAAACACCATATATTTT TRBD1 - TRBJ1-3 TRBV6-1
CASSPSADPNQPQHF TGTGCCAGCAGCCCCAGCGCCGACCCGAATCAGCCCCAGCATTTT - - TRBJ1-5 TRBV4-2
CASSFDRGDSPLHF TGTGCCAGCAGCTTCGACAGGGGGGATTCACCCCTCCACTTT TRBD1 few TRBJ1-6 TRBV5-6
CASSLGANLIAGYTF TGTGCCAGCAGCTTAGGTGCCAATTTAATAGCAGGCTACACCTTC - - TRBJ1-2 TRBV7-9
CASSIRGEQYF TGTGCCAGCAGTATCAGGGGCGAGCAGTACTTC - - TRBJ2-7 TRBV27
CASSPVGSETYEQYF TGCGCCAGCAGCCCGGTGGGTAGCGAGACCTACGAGCAGTACTTC - - TRBJ2-7 TRBV5-1
CASSPENGEFYGYTF TGTGCCAGCTCACCTGAAAATGGGGAGTTCTATGGCTACACCTTC - many TRBJ1-2 TRBV18
CASSPLGQGSLTEAFF TGTGCCAGCAGCCCCCTAGGACAGGGCTCCCTCACTGAAGCTTTCTTT TRBD1 - TRBJ1-1 TRBV5-6
CSALDVETQYF TGCAGTGCTCTAGACGTCGAGACCCAGTACTTC - - TRBJ2-5 TRBV20-1
CASSGGLAGGPDTQYF TGTGCCAGCAGCGGGGGGCTAGCGGGGGGCCCCGATACGCAGTATTTT TRBD2 once TRBJ2-3 TRBV2
CASSLGGQPTDYEQYF TGCGCCAGCAGCTTGGGGGGACAGCCAACAGACTACGAGCAGTACTTC TRBD1 - TRBJ2-7 TRBV5-1
CASSLVGIQDNLNTEAFF TGTGCCAGCAGCTTAGTTGGGATACAGGATAACCTGAACACTGAAGCTTTCTTT - many TRBJ1-1 TRBV7-6
CASSLAGERDTQYF TGTGCCAGCAGCTTGGCCGGGGAAAGGGATACGCAGTATTTT - once TRBJ2-3 TRBV5-4
CASSPLPLSSYEQYF TGTGCCAGCAGCCCCCTGCCGCTAAGCTCCTACGAGCAGTACTTC - - TRBJ2-7 TRBV11-2